The clone carrying this T cell receptor beta chain was detected only a few times. Its antigen remains unidentified. This record comes from a study of T cell responses to AZD1222 COVID-19 vaccine. Study outcomes and limitations: There were vaccine-associated CD4 TCRs across spike, dominant at 160-218 and 743-854. Seropositivity was recorded at baseline in only a handful of AZD1222 recipients.

Trimming took 2 bases from V and 8 from J, leaving 16 bases between them. Germline CDR1 reads SGHRS; CDR2 reads YFSETQ. CDR3 length equals 14 residues. Measured with immunoSEQ multiplex PCR; TCRdb has only the in-frame clones, and not every one. This repertoire shows under 200,000 clones, around 90% found once; its top ten account for 3.6%. This specimen was peripheral blood, taken 28 days after the second dose of the MenACWY control vaccine. This TCR came from an adult who received the MenACWY meningococcal vaccine as a control. V gene TRBV5-1 combines with J gene TRBJ1-2; perhaps TRBD1 as D (6 bases). The CDR3 spells CASSLQGGQRGYTF. Written as DNA, the CDR3 is TGCGCCAGCAGCTTACAGGGAGGGCAGAGAGGCTACACCTTC.